One sample yielded the 28 T cell receptor beta chains listed below, sequenced in a study of early T cells in non-severe SARS-CoV-2 infection. TCRdb independently ran MiXCR on the 5' RACE reads; one entry per CDR3 protein. This table has 80,000 to 95,000 distinct CDR3 sequences, roughly 15% appearing once. The sequenced sample was whole blood, obtained at baseline. The receptors stem from an adult who was a healthcare worker with PCR-confirmed SARS-CoV-2 infection or an uninfected control (not recorded which).

This clonotype has ten or more counts. CDR3 in DNA: TGTGCCAGCAGTTTGGACAGGGGACAGCCCCAGCATTTT. Translated: CASSLDRGQPQHF. The V and J genes are TRBV28 and TRBJ1-5; TRBD1 aligns across 9 bases. Germline lookup yields CDR1 MDHEN and CDR2 SYDVKM. The CDR3 covers 13 residues. The ends lost 3 bases at V and 7 bases at J; junction bases unmatched: 1.

In this sample, this clonotype turned up a few times. The genes are TRBV20-1 and TRBJ2-7; D could derive from TRBD1 or TRBD2 (5 bases each). Trimming took 6 bases from V and 0 from J, leaving 9 bases between them. Per the germline V gene, CDR1 is DFQATT and CDR2 is SNEGSKA (reference sequence). This CDR3 has 12 residues. CDR3 region: CSAPGSSYEQYF. The DNA for the CDR3 is TGCAGTGCCCCAGGGAGCTCCTACGAGCAGTACTTC.

The CDR3 DNA follows: TGTGCCAGCACCCCCGGTCACCTAACGTACGAGCAGTACTTC. Protein product: CASTPGHLTYEQYF. The rearrangement uses TRBV2 and TRBJ2-7, with unresolved D. CDR3 size: 14 residues. CDR1 and CDR2 from the germline V gene are SNHLY and FYNNEI. V was pared by 7 bases and J by 4 bases, with 17 bases between. The full variable domain, rest sourced from reference TRBV2 and TRBJ2-7, is EPEVTQTPSHQVTQMGQEVILRCVPISNHLYFYWYRQILGQKVEFLVSFYNNEISEKSEIFDDQFSVERPDGSNFTLKIRSTKLEDSAMYFCASTPGHLTYEQYFGPGTRLTVT.

The CDR3 DNA sequence: TGTGCCAGCAGCAAATACGGGACTAGGAAAACGGATACGCAGTATTTT. Translating it yields CASSKYGTRKTDTQYF. The chain recombines TRBV7-8 with TRBJ2-3, with 8 bases aligning to TRBD2. The CDR3 has 16 residues. The V gene end was trimmed by 5 bases and the J gene end by 6 bases; junction bases not matched to a gene: 13. CDR1 and CDR2 (germline): SGHVS, FQNEAQ.

This clonotype was counted ten times or more. The chain uses TRBV18 and TRBJ1-5; 8 bases match TRBD1. The germline gives CDR1 KGHSH, CDR2 LQKENI. This CDR3 has 14 amino acids. The J segment lost 6 bases and the V segment lost 4 bases, leaving 5 bases of the junction unmatched. The CDR3 nucleotides are TGTGCCAGCTCACTGGACAGGGCCCCTCAGCCCCAGCATTTT. This sequence encodes CASSLDRAPQPQHF.

In this sample, this clonotype turned up a few times. The rearrangement links TRBV5-1 to TRBJ1-1, with D unresolved. The CDR3 consists of 10 residues. V was trimmed by 7 bases and J by 6 bases, leaving 7 bases between them. Germline lookup yields CDR1 SGHRS and CDR2 YFSETQ. In DNA form, the CDR3 reads TGCGCCAGCGTTCCTTCTGAAGCTTTCTTT. Protein sequence: CASVPSEAFF.

This clonotype has only a few counts. This chain uses TRBV27 with TRBJ2-2; TRBD2 matches 8 bases. The J segment lost 9 bases and the V segment lost 5 bases, leaving 5 bases of the junction unmatched. This CDR3 contains 13 residues. The V gene's germline CDR1 is MNHEY and CDR2 SMNVEV (reference sequence). Written as DNA, the CDR3 is TGTGCCAGCAGTCCAGGACTAGCCCGGGAGCTGTTTTTT. As protein: CASSPGLARELFF.

CDR3 coding DNA: TGTGCCAGCAGTGGCCACGGACGCAACTATGGCTACACCTTC. Translated: CASSGHGRNYGYTF. The chain links TRBV2 to TRBJ1-2; D ambiguous. The V end was cut by 4 bases, the J end by 2 bases, with 11 bases between. The germline V gene has CDR1 SNHLY and CDR2 FYNNEI. The CDR3 is 14 residues long.

This clonotype turned up a few times. The chain recombines TRBV4-1 with TRBJ2-3, with D unresolved. Germline CDR1 MGHRA, CDR2 YSYEKL. The V and J ends lost 0 bases and 5 bases respectively, with 9 bases between them. The CDR3 covers 14 residues. CDR3 in DNA: TGCGCCAGCAGCCAAGATTTTCGAGGAGATACGCAGTATTTT. This codes for CASSQDFRGDTQYF.

This clonotype was found a few times. The chain uses TRBV7-2 and TRBJ2-2; D call uncertain. From germline, CDR1 is SGHTA and CDR2 FQGNSA. V lost 1 base, J lost 1 base, and 16 bases lay in between. This CDR3 region has 18 residues. The CDR3 here is CASSLELSRRLNTGELFF. Here the CDR3 DNA reads TGTGCCAGCAGCTTAGAACTGTCGAGACGATTGAACACCGGGGAGCTGTTTTTT.

This clonotype has just a few counts. The chain has TRBV7-2 and TRBJ2-3; 11 positions agree with TRBD2. With V trimmed by 4 bases and J by 5 bases, 2 bases remained unmatched. CDR1 and CDR2 from the germline V gene are SGHTA and FQGNSA. CDR3 length: 14 amino acids. In DNA, the CDR3 is TGTGCCAGCAGCTCCGGACTAGCGGGAGATACGCAGTATTTT. It is translated as CASSSGLAGDTQYF.

V usage is TRBV5-1 and J usage is TRBJ2-1; 10 bases align to TRBD2. Germline trimming cut 4 bases from V and 1 base from J; bases unmatched to any gene: 5. The CDR3 has 16 amino acids. Germline loops: CDR1 SGHRS, CDR2 YFSETQ. The DNA of the CDR3 is TGCGCCAGCAGCAACAGGACTAGCGGTTCCTACAATGAGCAGTTCTTC. This encodes CASSNRTSGSYNEQFF. The variable domain in full, with the rest retrieved from reference TRBV5-1 and TRBJ2-1, is KAGVTQTPRYLIKTRGQQVTLSCSPISGHRSVSWYQQTPGQGLQFLFEYFSETQRNKGNFPGRFSGRQFSNSRSEMNVSTLELGDSALYLCASSNRTSGSYNEQFFGPGTRLTVL.

This clonotype was observed many times. The chain couples TRBV4-1 to TRBJ1-3; D remains unclear. The CDR3 spans 15 residues. CDR1 MGHRA and CDR2 YSYEKL come from the germline V gene. Between the trimmed V and J ends, which lost 2 bases and 0 bases, there was a span of 8 bases. The CDR3 sequence: CASSQWTSSGNTIYF. CDR3 bases: TGCGCCAGCAGCCAATGGACGAGCTCTGGAAACACCATATATTTT.

This clonotype was observed at least ten times. The chain joins TRBV20-1 to TRBJ2-3, with D maybe TRBD2 (5 bases). V was shortened by 7 bases and J by 7 bases, with 18 bases between the two germline ends. Per germline, CDR1 DFQATT and CDR2 SNEGSKA (reference sequence). CDR3 length: 13 residues. This chain's CDR3 is CSVPVGMGNTQYF. The DNA for the CDR3 is TGCAGTGTGCCTGTCGGGATGGGGAATACGCAGTATTTT.

In this sample, this clonotype turned up many times. V usage is TRBV4-1 and J usage is TRBJ1-2, with a tentative D call TRBD1 (5 bases). The V end was cut by 0 bases, the J end by 4 bases, with 12 bases between. This CDR3 contains 15 residues. The germline V gene encodes CDR1 MGHRA and CDR2 YSYEKL. The CDR3 loop is CASSQESRQIYGYTF. The CDR3 region has the DNA TGCGCCAGCAGCCAAGAATCCCGACAGATCTATGGCTACACCTTC.

The chain couples TRBV12-3 or TRBV12-4 to TRBJ1-6, with D unclear. The ends were cut back, 6 bases at V and 5 bases at J, with 11 bases in the middle. This CDR3 has 14 residues. CDR3 in DNA: TGTGCCAGCAGCCTACCTAGGGATAATTCACCCCTCCACTTT. It codes for CASSLPRDNSPLHF.

The table lists this clonotype with a few counts. This chain links TRBV12-3 or TRBV12-4 with TRBJ1-1; D call uncertain. V was cut by 6 bases and J by 2 bases, with 10 bases left in between. The CDR3 sequence is 13 residues long. The CDR3, as DNA: TGTGCCAGCAGCATCGACGAAAACACTGAAGCTTTCTTT. This gives the protein CASSIDENTEAFF.

The chain combines TRBV5-1 with TRBJ2-7, with 7 bases identical to TRBD2. Germline values: CDR1 SGHRS, CDR2 YFSETQ. The CDR3 contains 15 residues. The J segment lost 7 bases and the V segment lost 4 bases, leaving 14 bases of the junction unmatched. CDR3 bases: TGCGCCAGCAGCGGACTAGGGTACCCGGCCGGGGAGCAGTACTTC. Its translation is CASSGLGYPAGEQYF.

This clonotype was observed a few times. The genes are TRBV6-5 and TRBJ2-7; the match to TRBD1 covers 8 bases. This CDR3 spans 16 amino acids. Germline CDR1 and CDR2: MNHEY and SVGAGI. The V gene end was trimmed by 2 bases and the J gene end by 1 base; junction bases not matched to a gene: 7. The CDR3 spells CASSYPSRQGSYEQYF. CDR3 nucleotides: TGTGCCAGCAGTTACCCCTCGCGACAGGGGTCCTACGAGCAGTACTTC.

This clonotype was seen repeatedly, ten times or more. The rearrangement joins TRBV7-9 to TRBJ2-3; D remains unclear. Germline assignment: CDR1 SEHNR and CDR2 FQNEAQ (reference sequence). V was shortened by 4 bases and J by 4 bases, with 6 bases between the two germline ends. This CDR3 is 12 amino acids long. Written as DNA, the CDR3 is TGTGCCAGCAGCTATATACCAGATACGCAGTATTTT. Protein sequence: CASSYIPDTQYF.

The chain is built from TRBV7-8 and TRBJ2-1; a weak D match, TRBD2 (6 bases). Trimming took off 7 bases at V and 5 bases at J, with 15 bases between the two ends. CDR1 is SGHVS, CDR2 FQNEAQ, per germline. This CDR3 has 14 residues. As DNA, the CDR3 is TGTGCCAGCACCCACGGGAGTAGAAACAATGAGCAGTTCTTC. It is translated as CASTHGSRNNEQFF.

This clonotype showed up just a few times. The chain combines TRBV9 with TRBJ1-4, with D uncertain. The germline V gene encodes CDR1 SGDLS and CDR2 YYNGEE. V was cut by 7 bases and J by 7 bases, with 17 bases left in between. CDR3 length: 14 residues. CDR3 sequence reads: CASAAGVSSEKLFF. The CDR3, as DNA: TGTGCCAGCGCGGCGGGCGTTAGTTCTGAAAAACTGTTTTTT.

This clonotype was detected only a few times. The rearrangement links TRBV6-6 to TRBJ2-3, with a tentative D call TRBD2 (6 bases). The CDR3 contains 17 residues. Trimming removed 8 bases at V and 3 bases at J, with 24 bases between. CDR1 and CDR2 (germline): MNHNY, SVGAGI (reference sequence). The CDR3 reads CASGQPTFREETDTQYF. DNA for the CDR3: TGTGCCAGCGGGCAACCCACCTTTAGGGAGGAGACAGATACGCAGTATTTT.

The chain recombines TRBV6-2 or TRBV6-3 with TRBJ2-6; D uncertain. The germline V gene encodes CDR1 MNHEY and CDR2 SVGEGT. The CDR3 covers 14 residues. The V end lost 4 bases, the J end lost 4 bases, and 8 bases lay between the germline ends. The DNA of the CDR3 is TGTGCCAGCAGTTCGCCTGGAGGGGCCAACGTCCTGACTTTC. The encoded protein is CASSSPGGANVLTF.

This clonotype occurred a few times. The chain has TRBV20-1 and TRBJ2-5; 10 nucleotides agree with TRBD1. After removal of 5 bases from V and 5 bases from J, the junction contained 5 bases not matched to a gene. The CDR3 has 13 amino acids. In germline, CDR1 is DFQATT, CDR2 SNEGSKA (reference sequence). CDR3 amino acids: CSARQGAGETQYF. In DNA form, the CDR3 reads TGCAGTGCTCGACAGGGGGCGGGGGAGACCCAGTACTTC.

This clonotype was seen a handful of times. J is TRBJ2-1 and V is TRBV21-1; the D call TRBD2 from the table was never checked on the DNA. TRBV21-1 is deemed a pseudogene. CDR3 size: 16 residues. The CDR3 protein is CASRRETSGPDNEQFF. DNA of the CDR3: TGTGCCAGCAGGAGGGAAACTAGCGGACCTGACAATGAGCAGTTCTTC.

This clonotype showed up just a few times. The V call is TRBV4-1, the J call TRBJ2-2; possible D gene TRBD2, 5 bases. Deletions cut 4 bases from V and 6 bases from J, with 12 bases between. CDR1 and CDR2 (germline): MGHRA, YSYEKL. This CDR3 has 14 amino acids. The chain's CDR3 is CASSLSSSPGELFF. In nucleotides, the CDR3 is TGCGCCAGCAGCCTATCTAGCTCCCCCGGGGAGCTGTTTTTT.

In this sample, this clonotype turned up a few times. The chain employs TRBV27 and TRBJ2-7, with 9 bases identical to TRBD1. The CDR3 length is 14 residues. Germline V gene sequence: CDR1 MNHEY, CDR2 SMNVEV (reference sequence). J was trimmed by 5 bases and V by 2 bases; bases with no gene match: 4. CDR3 loop: CASSLVTGGHEQYF. The CDR3 nucleotides read TGTGCCAGCAGTTTAGTGACAGGGGGTCACGAGCAGTACTTC.